One and the same sample provided the 10 T cell receptor beta chains below, sequenced in a study of cytomegalovirus exposure and HLA in healthy donors (dated by TCRdb to the late 2010s). The library was produced with the immunoSEQ multiplex PCR assay. A mixture of 60 forward primers for TCR Vbeta segments and 13 reverse primers for TCR Jbeta segments was used in the multiplex PCR. Entries here come from immuneACCESS through TCRdb and include only in-frame sequences with V and J called. Some clones fail to appear in such tables; in the studies checked, an unresolved V gene covers under half of the shortfall, and the cause of the remainder is unknown. For this sample the table gives about 230,000 clones, of which around 85% were detected only once. The ten largest clones take up 1.3% of the sample. Sequencing was done on a sample of PBMCs. The receptor source for this set is a human donor in good health.

V gene TRBV7-9 combines with J gene TRBJ2-7, with TRBD2 matching 9 bases. The CDR3 loop spans 15 amino acids. V lost 4 bases to trimming and J lost 7 bases; unmatched junction nucleotides: 11. Germline V lookup: CDR1 SEHNR, CDR2 FQNEAQ (reference sequence). The CDR3 here is CASSSLAGFNQEQYF. In nucleotides, the CDR3 is TGTGCCAGCAGCTCCCTAGCGGGATTTAACCAGGAGCAGTACTTC.

The rearrangement joins TRBV7-3 to TRBJ2-1, with 14 bases that match TRBD2. CDR3 length equals 15 residues. The V segment lost 3 bases and the J segment 7 bases; nucleotides outside the gene matches: 2. Germline lookup yields CDR1 SGHTA and CDR2 FQGTGA. CDR3 coding DNA: TGTGCCAGCAGCTTGGGGACTAGCGGGAGTAATGAGCAGTTCTTC. Its translation is CASSLGTSGSNEQFF.

This clone was picked up one time. The genes are TRBV7-3 and TRBJ2-5; tentative D call: TRBD1 (5 bases). V lost 4 bases and J 5 bases, leaving 14 bases between the germline ends. Germline V gene data show CDR1 as SGHTA and CDR2 as FQGTGA. This CDR3 region has 14 residues. This CDR3 reads CASSSSGSFETQYF. For the CDR3, the DNA is TGTGCCAGCAGCTCCTCAGGGTCCTTCGAGACCCAGTACTTC.

The chain has TRBV7-9 and TRBJ2-7; TRBD1 matches at 10 bases. The J segment lost 1 base and the V segment lost 3 bases, leaving 3 bases of the junction unmatched. The CDR3 length is 15 residues. Germline V gene sequence: CDR1 SEHNR, CDR2 FQNEAQ (reference sequence). CDR3 amino acids: CASSLTGGGSYEQYF. CDR3 coding DNA: TGTGCCAGCAGCTTGACAGGGGGCGGATCCTACGAGCAGTACTTC.

This chain links TRBV4-1 with TRBJ2-7, with 9 bases matching TRBD2. The ends lost 2 bases at V and 3 bases at J; junction bases unmatched: 8. CDR1 is MGHRA, CDR2 YSYEKL, per germline. The CDR3 has 16 residues. CDR3 in amino acids: CASSQKGTSPNYEQYF. Here the CDR3 DNA reads TGCGCCAGCAGCCAAAAAGGGACTAGCCCAAACTACGAGCAGTACTTC.

V gene TRBV6-6 combines with J gene TRBJ2-7, with TRBD1 matching over 9 bases. J was trimmed by 2 bases and V by 6 bases; bases with no gene match: 5. Germline V gene lookup returns CDR1 MNHNY and CDR2 SVGAGI (reference sequence). The CDR3 has 14 amino acids. CDR3 coding DNA: TGTGCCAGCAGCGGGACAGGGAGCCCCTACGAGCAGTACTTC. Its protein product is CASSGTGSPYEQYF.

The chain joins TRBV5-1 to TRBJ2-5; D possibly corresponds to TRBD2 (6 bases). CDR3 size: 12 residues. CDR1 is SGHRS, CDR2 YFSETQ, per germline. Deletions cut 0 bases from V and 11 bases from J, with 11 bases between. CDR3 bases: TGCGCCAGCAGCTTGGAGAGGACTAAACAGTACTTC. Translation gives CASSLERTKQYF.

V is TRBV4-2 and J is TRBJ2-7; 9 bases line up with TRBD2. V trimming: 0 bases; J trimming: 0 bases; junction bases outside the gene matches: 9. The length of the CDR3 is 18 residues. Per the germline V gene, CDR1 is LGHNA and CDR2 is YNFKEQ. DNA of the CDR3: TGTGCCAGCAGCCAAGATCGTAATAGCGGGAGTGTCTCCTACGAGCAGTACTTC. Translating it yields CASSQDRNSGSVSYEQYF.

The chain is built from TRBV29-1 and TRBJ1-1; tentatively, D is TRBD1 (6 bases). Germline-derived CDR1 and CDR2 are SQVTM and ANQGSEA. The V and J ends lost 6 bases and 7 bases respectively, with 18 bases between them. The CDR3 spans 13 residues. Here the CDR3 reads CSVPGGRNLEAFF. The CDR3 DNA follows: TGCAGCGTCCCGGGGGGCCGTAACCTTGAAGCTTTCTTT. The whole variable domain, filled in from reference TRBV29-1 and TRBJ1-1, reads SAVISQKPSRDICQRGTSLTIQCQVDSQVTMMFWYRQQPGQSLTLIATANQGSEATYESGFVIDKFPISRPNLTFSTLTVSNMSPEDSSIYLCSVPGGRNLEAFFGQGTRLTVV.

The chain recombines TRBV2 with TRBJ1-4; weak D call: TRBD1 (5 bases). Trimming removed 4 bases from V and 1 base from J, with 19 bases in between. The length of the CDR3 is 18 residues. Germline CDR1 reads SNHLY; CDR2 reads FYNNEI. This CDR3 is CASSAGDIGRGTNEKLFF. The DNA of the CDR3 is TGTGCCAGCAGTGCGGGAGACATAGGGAGGGGAACTAATGAAAAACTGTTTTTT.